The 17 T cell receptor beta chains below were found in one sample sequenced in a study of CD8 T cells in ankylosing spondylitis. Study-wide results and caveats: In ankylosing spondylitis blood, a motif of roughly eight highly homologous TCR beta variants appeared characteristic.

For these receptors, no antigen is known. TCRdb processed the 5' RACE reads anew with MiXCR; each CDR3 protein has one entry. This repertoire shows hundreds of thousands of distinct CDR3 sequences, about a sixth found once; its top ten account for 0.95% to 1.1%. Sequencing used blood, either unsorted or a sorted T cell fraction (not recorded which). The origin of the receptors is a male donor with ankylosing spondylitis.

This clonotype was detected only a few times. CDR3 coding DNA: TGTGCCAGCAGGCCGGCCGCTGTACAATATGGCTACACCTTC. It codes for CASRPAAVQYGYTF. J is TRBJ1-2 and V is TRBV6-1; D unclear. The CDR3 is 14 amino acids. Between the trimmed V and J ends, which lost 6 bases and 5 bases, there was a span of 16 bases. Germline V CDR1 and CDR2: MNHNS, SASEGT.

This clonotype was recorded at least ten times. The genes are TRBV3-1 and TRBJ1-5, with a possible D match to TRBD1 (5 bases). Trimming removed 1 base from V and 7 bases from J, with 8 bases in between. The V gene's germline CDR1 is LGHDT and CDR2 YNNKEL (reference sequence). CDR3 size: 13 residues. As DNA, the CDR3 is TGTGCCAGCAGCCAAGCGAGGGACCAGCCCCAGCATTTT. Translation gives CASSQARDQPQHF. Using reference TRBV3-1 and TRBJ1-5 for the parts outside the CDR3, the full variable domain is DTAVSQTPKYLVTQMGNDKSIKCEQNLGHDTMYWYKQDSKKFLKIMFSYNNKELIINETVPNRFSPKSPDKAHLNLHINSLELGDSAVYFCASSQARDQPQHFGDGTRLSIL.

This clonotype showed up many times. The rearrangement uses TRBV4-3 and TRBJ2-2, with D perhaps given as TRBD1 or TRBD2 (5 bases each). CDR1 is LGHNA and CDR2 is YSLEER in the germline V gene. The CDR3 consists of 15 residues. V lost 2 bases and J 6 bases, leaving 13 bases between the germline ends. The CDR3 bases are TGCGCCAGCAGCCAACTCCTGGGGGTTCCCGGGGAGCTGTTTTTT. Protein product: CASSQLLGVPGELFF.

This sequence joins TRBV11-2 and TRBJ1-3, with D hard to call. The CDR3 has 20 residues. The germline gives CDR1 SGHAT, CDR2 FQNNGV. V was pared by 5 bases and J by 0 bases, with 26 bases between. The CDR3, as DNA: TGTGCCAGCAGCAACCACCGGGGTCCCAAGGAATTTTTCTCTGGAAACACCATATATTTT. It translates to CASSNHRGPKEFFSGNTIYF.

A few counts support this clonotype. CDR3 residues: CASSHPRTSGYNEQFF. As DNA, the CDR3 is TGTGCCAGCAGTCACCCCCGGACTAGCGGATACAATGAGCAGTTCTTC. This chain uses TRBV6-5 with TRBJ2-1; 10 bases fit TRBD2. CDR3 size: 16 residues. Germline V lookup: CDR1 MNHEY, CDR2 SVGAGI. After removal of 5 bases from V and 4 bases from J, the junction contained 8 bases not matched to a gene.

The CDR3 sequence: CASLDRGPTNEKLFF. Written as DNA, the CDR3 is TGTGCCTCATTGGACAGGGGGCCGACTAATGAAAAACTGTTTTTT. This chain links TRBV24-1 with TRBJ1-4; 11 nucleotides align to TRBD1. Germline CDR1 reads KGHDR; CDR2 reads SFDVKD. The CDR3 contains 15 residues. Losses at the gene ends were 12 bases for V and 2 bases for J; bases not matched to a gene: 7.

This clonotype occurred a few times. The genes are TRBV5-5 and TRBJ2-1, with D possibly matching TRBD1 (6 bases). V dropped 4 bases and J dropped 7 bases, with 24 bases sitting between them. The CDR3 contains 17 residues. Germline assignment: CDR1 SGHKS and CDR2 YYEKEE (reference sequence). The DNA for the CDR3 is TGTGCCAGCAGCCTTTCGATACGACAGGCTTTTTGGAATGAGCAGTTCTTC. This encodes CASSLSIRQAFWNEQFF.

This clonotype occurred a few times. The chain recombines TRBV27 with TRBJ2-1, with 7 bases identical to TRBD2. V lost 3 bases to trimming and J lost 9 bases; unmatched junction nucleotides: 8. The CDR3 sequence is 14 residues long. From germline, CDR1 is MNHEY and CDR2 SMNVEV (reference sequence). The CDR3 loop is CASSLGDYTREQFF. In DNA form, the CDR3 reads TGTGCCAGCAGTTTGGGGGACTATACGCGTGAGCAGTTCTTC.

The CDR3 is CASSLGGRATNTQYF. CDR3 nucleotide sequence: TGTGCCAGCAGCTTAGGCGGGAGGGCGACAAATACGCAGTATTTT. The chain has TRBV11-2 and TRBJ2-3; 9 bases agree with TRBD2. The V segment lost 1 base and the J segment 7 bases; nucleotides outside the gene matches: 6. This CDR3 spans 15 amino acids. Germline CDR1 and CDR2: SGHAT and FQNNGV.

This chain links TRBV18 with TRBJ2-3, with no clear D. Trimming stripped 0 bases from V and 2 bases from J, with 6 bases between. The germline V gene has CDR1 KGHSH and CDR2 LQKENI. This CDR3 region has 14 residues. Written as DNA, the CDR3 is TGTGCCAGCTCACCACCGGTTTTCACAGATACGCAGTATTTT. This encodes CASSPPVFTDTQYF.

This clonotype was seen just once. The chain uses TRBV12-3 or TRBV12-4 and TRBJ1-1; D is perhaps TRBD1 (5 bases). The CDR3 loop spans 16 amino acids. Trimming left V 3 bases short and J 3 bases short, with 17 bases between. The CDR3 DNA reads TGTGCCAGCAGTTTTAGGTCGGGGGTATGGGACACTGAAGCTTTCTTT. This sequence encodes CASSFRSGVWDTEAFF.

In this sample, this clonotype turned up a few times. This chain connects TRBV6-1 to TRBJ2-6, with no clear D. Germline V gene data show CDR1 as MNHNS and CDR2 as SASEGT. V dropped 6 bases and J dropped 0 bases, with 9 bases sitting between them. This CDR3 spans 15 amino acids. The CDR3 reads CASRERRSGANVLTF. In DNA, the CDR3 is TGTGCCAGCAGAGAGAGACGCTCTGGGGCCAACGTCCTGACTTTC.

The chain carries TRBV28 and TRBJ2-7; 12 bases line up with TRBD2. The germline gives CDR1 MDHEN, CDR2 SYDVKM. V trimming: 5 bases; J trimming: 5 bases; junction bases outside the gene matches: 7. The CDR3 is 15 residues long. The CDR3 protein is CASSLTSGRSNEQYF. The CDR3 bases are TGTGCCAGCAGTCTGACTAGCGGGAGATCGAACGAGCAGTACTTC.

This clonotype was counted between two and nine times. The chain carries TRBV7-2 and TRBJ1-1; 7 bases match TRBD1. CDR3 size: 17 residues. V was pared by 3 bases and J by 1 base, with 11 bases of the junction left unmatched. CDR1 is SGHTA, CDR2 FQGNSA, per germline. The CDR3 nucleotides read TGTGCCAGCAGCTTCCGATCGGGACAGAAGAAGAACACTGAAGCTTTCTTT. Its translation: CASSFRSGQKKNTEAFF.

CDR3 in amino acids: CASSYGTTLYNEQFF. The CDR3, as DNA: TGTGCCAGCAGTTACGGGACAACCCTCTACAATGAGCAGTTCTTC. The J gene is TRBJ2-1, the V gene TRBV27; maybe TRBD1 (6 bases). In germline, CDR1 is MNHEY, CDR2 SMNVEV (reference sequence). The V and J ends lost 4 bases and 3 bases respectively, with 13 bases between them. This CDR3 has 15 amino acids.

This clonotype was seen a few times. J is TRBJ1-1 and V is TRBV7-2; 9 positions match TRBD1. The CDR3 consists of 15 residues. After removal of 1 base from V and 4 bases from J, the junction contained 4 bases not matched to a gene. Germline V gives CDR1 SGHTA, CDR2 FQGNSA. The CDR3 reads CASSLDATGGTEAFF. In DNA form, the CDR3 reads TGTGCCAGCAGCTTAGATGCGACAGGGGGCACTGAAGCTTTCTTT.

This clonotype was seen ten or more times. The chain carries TRBV12-3 or TRBV12-4 and TRBJ2-7; a weak D match, TRBD1 (6 bases). The V end lost 3 bases, the J end lost 0 bases, and 12 bases lay between the germline ends. The CDR3 has 15 residues. As DNA, the CDR3 is TGTGCCAGCAGTTTGCGGCAGGGGAGCTCCTACGAGCAGTACTTC. This translates into CASSLRQGSSYEQYF.